Below, 3 T cell receptor beta chains from the same sample are listed, as sequenced in a study of shared clonotypes between healthy human individuals. The assay was immunoSEQ multiplex PCR, and TCRdb's table has in-frame clones only and misses some. The sample yields approximately 440,000 clones, about 74% seen once. Sequenced: PBMCs. Receptors were obtained from a woman in her thirties or forties in good health. Some clones in this sample may be carry-over from other donors' samples.

J is TRBJ1-2 and V is TRBV28; D unclear. Trimming left V 10 bases short and J 4 bases short, with 10 bases between. Germline V CDR1 and CDR2: MDHEN, SYDVKM. The CDR3 sequence is 11 residues long. CDR3 coding DNA: TGTGCCACCTACGCTACCTATGGCTACACCTTC. Translation gives CATYATYGYTF.

About this clone itself: A read error is the likely source, as a far larger clone sits one nucleotide away. This rearrangement joins TRBV30 to TRBJ2-7, with D possibly being TRBD1 or TRBD2 (7 bases each). This CDR3 has 12 amino acids. Trimming stripped 2 bases from V and 9 bases from J, with 14 bases between. Germline CDR1 reads GTSNPN; CDR2 reads SVGIG (reference sequence). Written as DNA, the CDR3 is TGTGCCTGGAGTCCCTCCAGGGGGGGGCAGTACTTC. Translated, it gives CAWSPSRGGQYF.

This chain joins TRBV30 and TRBJ2-7; the D call may be TRBD1 or TRBD2 (6 bases each). Per the germline V gene, CDR1 is GTSNPN and CDR2 is SVGIG (reference sequence). The CDR3 covers 12 residues. V was cut by 6 bases and J by 7 bases, with 16 bases left in between. DNA of the CDR3: TGTGCCTGCCGGGGGCTCGAGAGGGAGCAGTACTTC. Translated, it gives CACRGLEREQYF. The whole variable domain, remainder taken from reference TRBV30 and TRBJ2-7, is SQTIHQWPATLVQPVGSPLSLECTVEGTSNPNLYWYRQAAGRGLQLLFYSVGIGQISSEVPQNLSASRPQDRQFILSSKKLLLSDSGFYLCACRGLEREQYFGPGTRLTVT.